The clone carrying this T cell receptor (beta chain) has more than one count but fewer than ten. This entry belongs to a study of human T cells and chemical hapten exposure. Whole blood that had not been fractionated was the source of extracted total RNA. TCRdb called the 5' RACE reads again in MiXCR, with one record for every CDR3 protein. The table records roughly 82,000 distinct CDR3 sequences, about 15% of them present only once. The V and J ends lost 6 bases and 8 bases respectively, with 18 bases between them. This CDR3 spans 14 amino acids. Germline loops: CDR1 SGDLS, CDR2 YYNGEE. This sequence originates from a female donor in good health. This chain uses TRBV9 with TRBJ2-1; the D is unclear. The CDR3 bases are TGTGCCAGCACCCTAGGGCCCTCTTGGGATGAGCAGTTCTTC. It translates to CASTLGPSWDEQFF.